This TCR beta chain was sequenced during a study of blood T cell repertoires in COVID-19. Profiling relied on immunoSEQ multiplex PCR, and the TCRdb table lists in-frame clones only, not all of them. The sample holds 250,000 to 300,000 clones; roughly 85% are singletons and the top ten take 8% to 13%. What was sequenced was peripheral blood. The sequence came from a woman aged 70-85 years with acute or convalescent COVID-19.

The CDR3 is CASSERSGGANQPQHF. CDR3 nucleotides: TGTGCCAGCAGTGAACGGTCAGGGGGCGCGAATCAGCCCCAGCATTTT. This chain links TRBV6-1 with TRBJ1-5, with 8 bases identical to TRBD1. CDR1 and CDR2 (germline): MNHNS, SASEGT. Trimming cost V 2 bases and J 4 bases; bases outside gene matches: 7. The CDR3 is 16 amino acids.